One and the same sample provided the 5 T cell receptor beta chains below, sequenced in a study of CXCR3-negative and CXCR3-positive naive CD8 T cells. TRB cDNA was prepared as libraries by UMI-labeled 5' RACE. TCRdb re-called the 5' RACE reads; every CDR3 protein appears as one record, without DNA. This sample's table reports tens of thousands of distinct CDR3 sequences. What was sequenced was naive CXCR3- CD8+ T cells from blood. The subset was: CD45RO-CCR7+CD27+CD95- naive CD8+ T cells lacking CXCR3 (TNR3-). These receptors were obtained from a human donor in good health. Some clones in this sample may be carry-over from other donors' samples.

This chain links TRBV29-1 with TRBJ2-7. The CDR3 extends over 15 amino acids. In germline, CDR1 is SQVTM, CDR2 ANQGSEA. The CDR3 region is CSVEVRQGVTYEQYF.

V is TRBV12-3 or TRBV12-4 and J is TRBJ2-1. The CDR3 sequence is 13 residues long. The CDR3 sequence is CASGRSSYNEQFF.

The rearrangement uses TRBV12-3 or TRBV12-4 and TRBJ2-1; the D gene TCRdb calls, TRBD1, cannot be checked with no DNA. The CDR3 is made up of 19 amino acids. CDR3: CASSRFHDFSGGPQDEQFF.

The V gene is TRBV2, the J gene TRBJ1-1; the D call from TCRdb, TRBD1, cannot be confirmed without DNA. Germline values: CDR1 SNHLY, CDR2 FYNNEI. The CDR3 totals 13 residues. CDR3 sequence reads: CASGQGGGTEAFF.

The V and J genes are TRBV3-1 and TRBJ2-3; TCRdb's D call, TRBD1, is unchecked because there is no DNA. Germline assignment: CDR1 LGHDT and CDR2 YNNKEL (reference sequence). CDR3 length equals 15 residues. CDR3 protein: CASSPEGLPPDTQYF.